The 2 T cell receptor beta chains below come from one sample, sequenced in a study of T cells in Graves' hyperthyroidism and ophthalmopathy. RNA transcripts provided the source from which TCR beta CDR3 regions were amplified. First-round RT-PCR with HTBI primers amplified the TCR CDR3 region. MiXCR was run by TCRdb on the multiplex PCR reads, yielding one entry per CDR3 protein. This table holds over 250,000 distinct CDR3 sequences, roughly 13% found once. The material sequenced was blood. All receptors derive from a woman between 35 and 50 years old with Graves' ophthalmopathy.

The CDR3 DNA reads TGTGCCAGTAGTATCTGGCAGCCCACCGATACTAACTATGGCTACACCTTC. Translated, it gives CASSIWQPTDTNYGYTF. The chain carries TRBV19 and TRBJ1-2; D is undetermined. This CDR3 region has 17 residues. Trimming took 3 bases from V and 0 from J, leaving 17 bases between them. CDR1 and CDR2 (germline): LNHDA, SQIVND (reference sequence). The full variable domain, rest sourced from reference TRBV19 and TRBJ1-2, is DGGITQSPKYLFRKEGQNVTLSCEQNLNHDAMYWYRQDPGQGLRLIYYSQIVNDFQKGDIAEGYSVSREKKESFPLTVTSAQKNPTAFYLCASSIWQPTDTNYGYTFGSGTRLTVV.

The rearrangement links TRBV11-2 to TRBJ2-3; TRBD1 aligns across 8 bases. J was trimmed by 4 bases and V by 8 bases; bases with no gene match: 11. The CDR3 contains 15 residues. CDR1 is SGHAT and CDR2 is FQNNGV in the germline V gene. As DNA, the CDR3 is TGTGCCAGCGCGTCGCTCCAGGGGGCCGCAGATACGCAGTATTTT. Translation: CASASLQGAADTQYF.